This T cell receptor beta chain was observed in a study of cytomegalovirus exposure and HLA in healthy donors. Study-wide results and caveats: Analysis was performed later, and it showed HLA-associated TCR beta chains to be more clonally expanded than equally common others. In a later analysis, across HLA loci, associated TCR counts were highest for DRB1, lowest for HLA-C. Three CMV-associated chains proved CMV antigen-specific in vitro.

Amplification used 60 Vbeta primers and 13 Jbeta primers. Only in-frame clones appear in the TCRdb table, and some are missing; sequencing was by immunoSEQ multiplex PCR. This repertoire shows under 110,000 clones, roughly 80% found once; its top ten account for roughly 3.6%. In the case of this clone: What it binds is unknown.

The V gene lost 1 base and the J gene lost 5 bases, with 9 bases spanning the gap. CDR3 size: 15 residues. CDR1 and CDR2 (germline): SEHNR, FQNEAQ (reference sequence). This sequence joins TRBV7-9 and TRBJ1-6, with D unresolved. The TCR sequence derives from a man in his 60s in good health and CMV-seronegative. Sequencing was done on a sample of PBMCs. The DNA for the CDR3 is TGTGCCAGCAGCTTAGGCACACTAGATAATTCACCCCTCCACTTT. Its protein is CASSLGTLDNSPLHF. Full variable domain (outside the CDR3, taken from reference TRBV7-9 and TRBJ1-6): DTGVSQNPRHKITKRGQNVTFRCDPISEHNRLYWYRQTLGQGPEFLTYFQNEAQLEKSRLLSDRFSAERPKGSFSTLEIQRTEQGDSAMYLCASSLGTLDNSPLHFGNGTRLTVT.